These 22 T cell receptor beta chains originate from one sample sequenced in a study of identical twins. Via MiXCR, TCRdb re-called the 5' RACE reads, giving one row per CDR3 protein. The sample shows some 560,000 distinct CDR3 sequences, roughly 9.9% of them seen only once. This same sample was also part of a study on yellow fever vaccine responses in identical twins.

Sequenced material: PBMCs. All receptors come from a woman aged 18-29 years in good health.

The chain carries TRBV7-9 and TRBJ1-5; unclear D gene. This CDR3 region has 16 residues. Germline loops: CDR1 SEHNR, CDR2 FQNEAQ (reference sequence). V lost 4 bases to trimming and J lost 2 bases, with 15 bases between them. The DNA of the CDR3 is TGTGCCAGCAGCTCCCGGTTGGAGGCCGGCAATCAGCCCCAGCATTTT. This encodes CASSSRLEAGNQPQHF.

The J gene is TRBJ2-7, the V gene TRBV11-2, with 10 bases lining up with TRBD2. This CDR3 has 15 residues. Losses at the gene ends were 4 bases for V and 0 bases for J; bases not matched to a gene: 3. Germline CDR1 and CDR2: SGHAT and FQNNGV. The CDR3 DNA follows: TGTGCCAGCAGCTGGACTAGCGGAAACTCCTACGAGCAGTACTTC. This codes for CASSWTSGNSYEQYF.

The genes are TRBV6-2 or TRBV6-3 and TRBJ2-2; 8 bases match TRBD2. The germline CDR1 and CDR2 sequences are MNHEY and SVGEGT. J lost 1 base, V lost 11 bases, and 9 bases had no gene match. The CDR3 runs to 15 residues. The CDR3: CALRAGGLNTGELFF. CDR3 coding DNA: TGTGCCCTACGGGCGGGAGGCCTGAACACCGGGGAGCTGTTTTTT.

This clonotype was detected a few times. This chain connects TRBV7-8 to TRBJ2-2; tentatively, D is TRBD1 or TRBD2 (5 bases each). Trimming stripped 5 bases from V and 2 bases from J, with 15 bases between. Germline V CDR1 and CDR2: SGHVS, FQNEAQ. The CDR3 is 16 residues long. CDR3 coding DNA: TGTGCCAGCAGCCCCAACCGGGACGGTAACACCGGGGAGCTGTTTTTT. Translated, it gives CASSPNRDGNTGELFF.

This clonotype was detected ten times or more. The rearrangement links TRBV2 to TRBJ2-7; 12 nucleotides line up with TRBD2. Germline-derived CDR1 and CDR2 are SNHLY and FYNNEI. The CDR3 loop spans 16 amino acids. Germline trimming cut 6 bases from V and 0 bases from J; bases unmatched to any gene: 6. The CDR3 DNA follows: TGTGCCAGCAGCTCCTTACTAGCGGGAGGCTCCTACGAGCAGTACTTC. Translation gives CASSSLLAGGSYEQYF.

This clonotype was detected many times. The CDR3 loop reads CSARRMGNEGTEAFF. DNA for the CDR3: TGCAGTGCTAGGAGGATGGGCAACGAAGGCACTGAAGCTTTCTTT. The V call is TRBV20-1, the J call TRBJ1-1; no clear D gene. V lost 3 bases and J lost 4, with 18 bases in between. This CDR3 comprises 15 residues. Germline V gene data show CDR1 as DFQATT and CDR2 as SNEGSKA (reference sequence).

Only a few counts were recorded for this clonotype. The chain uses TRBV7-2 and TRBJ2-2; D unresolved. CDR3 length equals 13 residues. Trimming removed 6 bases from V and 2 bases from J, with 7 bases in between. Per germline, CDR1 SGHTA and CDR2 FQGNSA. The CDR3 region is CASSVVNTGELFF. CDR3 nucleotide sequence: TGTGCCAGCAGTGTGGTAAACACCGGGGAGCTGTTTTTT.

This clonotype was seen a few times. V gene TRBV2 combines with J gene TRBJ2-7; 7 bases align to TRBD1. Per the germline V gene, CDR1 is SNHLY and CDR2 is FYNNEI. V dropped 7 bases and J dropped 0; count of bases not matched to a gene: 9. The CDR3 loop spans 15 amino acids. The CDR3 region is CASKPTGSSSYEQYF. CDR3 nucleotide sequence: TGTGCCAGCAAGCCGACAGGGAGTAGCTCCTACGAGCAGTACTTC.

V usage is TRBV2 and J usage is TRBJ2-1; 8 nucleotides align to TRBD1. The trim removed 6 bases at V and 6 bases at J, leaving 4 bases unmatched. The CDR3 contains 13 residues. Per germline, CDR1 SNHLY and CDR2 FYNNEI. CDR3 sequence: CASSRGPINEQFF. As DNA, the CDR3 is TGTGCCAGCAGCAGGGGGCCCATCAATGAGCAGTTCTTC.

CDR3 sequence reads: CSAPVGGTTSYEQYF. The CDR3 bases are TGCAGTGCCCCGGTGGGTGGGACTACTTCCTACGAGCAGTACTTC. The chain links TRBV20-1 to TRBJ2-7, with 7 positions matching TRBD2. Trimming at V came to 6 bases and at J to 1 base, leaving 12 bases not matched to a gene. CDR1 DFQATT and CDR2 SNEGSKA come from the germline V gene (reference sequence). The CDR3 runs to 15 residues.

This clonotype was seen more than once but under ten times. The V call is TRBV18, the J call TRBJ2-7; 8 bases fit TRBD1. The V and J ends lost 4 bases and 3 bases, in that order; junction bases with no gene match: 8. Germline loops: CDR1 KGHSH, CDR2 LQKENI. This CDR3 region has 15 residues. The CDR3 loop reads CASSLRDRSLYEQYF. Written as DNA, the CDR3 is TGTGCCAGCTCACTCCGGGACAGGTCCCTCTACGAGCAGTACTTC.

This clonotype came up a few times. The chain has TRBV30 and TRBJ2-3, with unresolved D. V lost 1 base and J lost 5, with 13 bases in between. Germline V gene lookup returns CDR1 GTSNPN and CDR2 SVGIG (reference sequence). The CDR3 loop spans 14 amino acids. CDR3 nucleotide sequence: TGTGCCTGGAGTGATCCCAATCCGCGAGATACGCAGTATTTT. Protein: CAWSDPNPRDTQYF.

This clonotype has a count of ten or more. The V and J genes are TRBV12-3 or TRBV12-4 and TRBJ2-2; 7 bases map to TRBD2. V was pared by 1 base and J by 5 bases, with 4 bases of the junction left unmatched. This CDR3 comprises 15 residues. Here the CDR3 reads CASSLGGRRTGELFF. The CDR3 region has the DNA TGTGCCAGCAGTTTAGGCGGGAGAAGGACCGGGGAGCTGTTTTTT.

In its sample, this clonotype was seen many times. J is TRBJ1-2 and V is TRBV7-9; TRBD1 is a possible D gene (5 bases). CDR1 is SEHNR and CDR2 is FQNEAQ in the germline V gene (reference sequence). CDR3 length: 12 amino acids. Trimming took 5 bases from V and 6 from J, leaving 10 bases between them. The CDR3 spells CASSMGLDGYTF. CDR3 nucleotides: TGTGCCAGCAGCATGGGACTGGATGGCTACACCTTC. The full variable domain, completed using reference TRBV7-9 and TRBJ1-2, is DTGVSQNPRHKITKRGQNVTFRCDPISEHNRLYWYRQTLGQGPEFLTYFQNEAQLEKSRLLSDRFSAERPKGSFSTLEIQRTEQGDSAMYLCASSMGLDGYTFGSGTRLTVV.

This clonotype was found a few times. CDR3 sequence (DNA): TGTGCCAGCAGTTTATTTGGAGGGAAAGAGACCCAGTACTTC. Its protein is CASSLFGGKETQYF. The genes are TRBV12-3 or TRBV12-4 and TRBJ2-5; D may be TRBD2 (6 bases). CDR3 length: 14 amino acids. The ends were cut back, 2 bases at V and 3 bases at J, with 10 bases in the middle.

This clonotype was counted at least ten times. The chain has TRBV6-2 or TRBV6-3 and TRBJ2-7; tentatively, D is TRBD2 (7 bases). The CDR3 runs to 16 residues. V lost 0 bases, J lost 3 bases, and 15 bases lay in between. CDR1 is MNHEY, CDR2 SVGEGT, per germline. CDR3 residues: CASSYSMGGQRYEQYF. CDR3 sequence (DNA): TGTGCCAGCAGTTACTCGATGGGGGGGCAACGCTACGAGCAGTACTTC.

Here the CDR3 DNA reads TGCGCCAGCAGCCAAGAAGGGCGGAGCGGTCGAGGCGGCTCTGGGGCCAACGTCCTGACTTTC. The encoded protein is CASSQEGRSGRGGSGANVLTF. V gene TRBV4-1 combines with J gene TRBJ2-6, with a tentative D call TRBD2 (5 bases). Per the germline V gene, CDR1 is MGHRA and CDR2 is YSYEKL. V lost 0 bases, J lost 0 bases, and 21 bases lay in between. This CDR3 has 21 residues.

This clonotype was seen only a few times. The V call is TRBV20-1, the J call TRBJ2-7; D may be TRBD1 (6 bases). This CDR3 contains 13 residues. V was cut by 6 bases and J by 3 bases, with 15 bases left in between. Germline V gene data show CDR1 as DFQATT and CDR2 as SNEGSKA (reference sequence). The CDR3 sequence is CSANPLQGYEQYF. The CDR3 bases are TGCAGTGCAAATCCTCTACAGGGCTACGAGCAGTACTTC.

The table lists this clonotype with many counts. At one end the junction does not follow the germline gene, possibly because of a read error. V gene TRBV20-1 combines with J gene TRBJ1-2; D is perhaps TRBD1 (6 bases). The CDR3 covers 14 residues. The germline V gene encodes CDR1 DFQATT and CDR2 SNEGSKA (reference sequence). The CDR3 loop reads CSAGDFRGPYGYTF. The CDR3 DNA is TGCAGTGCTGGAGACTTCAGGGGTCCTTATGGCTACACCTTC.

This clonotype turned up a few times. The genes are TRBV5-1 and TRBJ1-6; tentatively, D is TRBD1 (6 bases). Germline CDR1 is SGHRS and CDR2 is YFSETQ. The V end lost 0 bases, the J end lost 5 bases, and 12 bases lay between the germline ends. The CDR3 covers 16 residues. This chain's CDR3 is CASSLVQGLNNSPLHF. CDR3 nucleotide sequence: TGCGCCAGCAGCTTGGTCCAGGGGTTAAATAATTCACCCCTCCACTTT.

In this sample, this clonotype turned up a few times. This chain uses TRBV6-2 or TRBV6-3 with TRBJ2-1, with 9 bases identical to TRBD2. The V and J ends lost 9 bases and 5 bases, in that order; junction bases with no gene match: 8. Germline loops: CDR1 MNHEY, CDR2 SVGEGT. The CDR3 totals 14 residues. The chain's CDR3 is CASRSGGPDNEQFF. In nucleotides, the CDR3 is TGTGCCAGTCGTAGCGGGGGACCGGACAATGAGCAGTTCTTC.

This clonotype was detected many times. The V call is TRBV20-1, the J call TRBJ2-1, with TRBD2 as a possible D gene (6 bases). CDR3 length equals 18 residues. Germline V gene sequence: CDR1 DFQATT, CDR2 SNEGSKA (reference sequence). Trimming removed 0 bases from V and 4 bases from J, with 22 bases in between. CDR3 coding DNA: TGCAGTGCTAGAGATCGAGGAGTGACTACCGGGGGTTACAATGAGCAGTTCTTC. Its translation: CSARDRGVTTGGYNEQFF.